This TCR beta chain was observed in a study of cytomegalovirus exposure and HLA in healthy donors. Findings of the study overall: As was reported, the HLA-A and HLA-B alleles of most subjects were accurately predicted from TCR beta sequences. Using the classifier, cytomegalovirus status was reportedly diagnosed with high specificity and sensitivity. After further analysis at a later stage, roughly 16,000 TCR beta sequences were associated with HLA alleles at 0.05 false discovery rate.

At sampling all donors were nominally healthy, likely with unrecorded immune exposures. Regarding this clone: Its antigen remains unknown.

The PCR made use of 60 Vbeta and 13 Jbeta primers. Assay: immunoSEQ multiplex PCR; the TCRdb copy retains only in-frame clones and omits some. This table has under 200,000 clones, roughly 80% appearing once. The V and J ends lost 1 base and 4 bases respectively, with 18 bases between them. The CDR3 has 17 amino acids. The germline CDR1 and CDR2 sequences are LGHNA and YNFKEQ. This rearrangement joins TRBV4-2 to TRBJ2-3; possible D gene TRBD2, 5 bases. The sequenced material came from PBMCs. The TCR was taken from a female donor in good health and CMV-seronegative. This CDR3 reads CASSQADRGSAADTQYF. In nucleotides, the CDR3 is TGTGCCAGCAGCCAAGCCGATCGGGGTAGCGCTGCAGATACGCAGTATTTT.